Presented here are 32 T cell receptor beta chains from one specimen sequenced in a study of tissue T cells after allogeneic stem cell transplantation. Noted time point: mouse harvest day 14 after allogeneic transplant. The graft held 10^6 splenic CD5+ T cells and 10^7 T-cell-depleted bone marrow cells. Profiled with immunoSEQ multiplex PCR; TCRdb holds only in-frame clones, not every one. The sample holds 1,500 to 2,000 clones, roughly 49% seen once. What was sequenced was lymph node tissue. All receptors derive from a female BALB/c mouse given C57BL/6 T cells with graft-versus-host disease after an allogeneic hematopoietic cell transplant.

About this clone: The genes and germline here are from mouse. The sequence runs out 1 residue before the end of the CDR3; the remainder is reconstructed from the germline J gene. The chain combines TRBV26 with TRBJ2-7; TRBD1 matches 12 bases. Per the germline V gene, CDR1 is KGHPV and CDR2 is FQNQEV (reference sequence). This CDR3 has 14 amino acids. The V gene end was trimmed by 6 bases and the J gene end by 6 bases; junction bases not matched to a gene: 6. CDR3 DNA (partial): TGTGCCAGCAGCCTCCGGGACAGGGGGCTTGAACAGTAC. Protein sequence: CASSLRDRGLEQY. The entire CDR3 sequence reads CASSLRDRGLEQYF.

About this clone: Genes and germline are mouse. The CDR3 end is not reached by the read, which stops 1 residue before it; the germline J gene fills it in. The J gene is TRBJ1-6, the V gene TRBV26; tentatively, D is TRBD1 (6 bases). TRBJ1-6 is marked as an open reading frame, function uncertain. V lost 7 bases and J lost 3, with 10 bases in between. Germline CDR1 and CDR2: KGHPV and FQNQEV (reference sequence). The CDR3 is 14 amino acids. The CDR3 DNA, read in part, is TGTGCCAGCACTCAGGGGTTCTATAATTCGCCCCTCTAC. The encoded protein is CASTQGFYNSPLY. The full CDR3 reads CASTQGFYNSPLYF.

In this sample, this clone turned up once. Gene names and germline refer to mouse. Here the CDR3 reads CASSYRIYEQYF. The DNA read from the CDR3 is TGTGCCAGCTCCTACAGAATTTATGAACAGTAC. The V gene is TRBV12-2, the J gene TRBJ2-7; no definite D call. The read terminates 1 residue before the CDR3 end, so the remaining end is supplied by the germline J gene. Trimming shortened V by 4 bases and J by 4 bases, and 10 bases separated the two germline ends. Germline CDR1 is SGHLS and CDR2 is HYDKME. CDR3 size: 12 residues.

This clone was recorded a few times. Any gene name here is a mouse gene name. This chain's CDR3 is CASSLSTENTEVFF. CDR3 bases read: TGTGCCAGCAGTCTGTCGACAGAAAACACAGAAGTCTTC. The chain uses TRBV26 and TRBJ1-1; a possible D gene is TRBD1 (5 bases). The read ends 1 residue shy of where the CDR3 ends; the end is completed using the germline J gene. The V end was cut by 0 bases, the J end by 1 base, with 6 bases between. The CDR3 covers 14 residues. Germline CDR1 reads KGHPV; CDR2 reads FQNQEV (reference sequence).

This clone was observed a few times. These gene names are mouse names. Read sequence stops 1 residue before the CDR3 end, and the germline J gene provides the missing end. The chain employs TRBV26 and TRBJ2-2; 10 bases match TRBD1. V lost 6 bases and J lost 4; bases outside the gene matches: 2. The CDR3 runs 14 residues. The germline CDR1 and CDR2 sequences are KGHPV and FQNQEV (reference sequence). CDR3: CASRGQGVTGQLYF. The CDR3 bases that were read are TGTGCCAGCAGAGGACAGGGGGTCACCGGGCAGCTCTAC.

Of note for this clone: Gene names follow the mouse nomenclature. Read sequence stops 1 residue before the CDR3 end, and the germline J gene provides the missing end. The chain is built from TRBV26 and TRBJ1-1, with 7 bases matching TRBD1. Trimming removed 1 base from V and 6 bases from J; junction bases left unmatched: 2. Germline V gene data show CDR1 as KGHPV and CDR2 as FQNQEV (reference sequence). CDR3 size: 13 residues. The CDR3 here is CASSLLQGAEVFF. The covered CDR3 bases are TGTGCCAGCAGTCTGTTGCAGGGGGCAGAAGTCTTC.

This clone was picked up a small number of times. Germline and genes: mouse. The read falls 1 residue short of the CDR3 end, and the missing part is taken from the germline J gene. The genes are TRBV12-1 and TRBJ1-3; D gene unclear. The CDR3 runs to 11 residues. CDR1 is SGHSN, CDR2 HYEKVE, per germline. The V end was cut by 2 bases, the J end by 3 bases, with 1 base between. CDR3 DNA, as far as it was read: TGTGCCAGCTCTCATGGAAATACGCTCTAT. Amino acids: CASSHGNTLY. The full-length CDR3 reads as CASSHGNTLYF.

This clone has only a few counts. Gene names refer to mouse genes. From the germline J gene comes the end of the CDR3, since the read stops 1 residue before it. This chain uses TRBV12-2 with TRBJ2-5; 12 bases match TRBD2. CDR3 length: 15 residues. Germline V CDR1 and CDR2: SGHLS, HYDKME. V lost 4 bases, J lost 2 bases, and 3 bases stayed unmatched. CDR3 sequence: CASSRGLGGQDTQYF. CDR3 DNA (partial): TGTGCCAGCTCCAGGGGACTGGGGGGCCAAGACACCCAGTAC.

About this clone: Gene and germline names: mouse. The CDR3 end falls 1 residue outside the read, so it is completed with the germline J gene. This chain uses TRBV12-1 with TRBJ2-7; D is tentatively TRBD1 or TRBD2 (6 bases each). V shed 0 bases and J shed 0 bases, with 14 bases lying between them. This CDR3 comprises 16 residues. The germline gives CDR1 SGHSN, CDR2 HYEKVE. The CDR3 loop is CASSLDGGRGSYEQYF. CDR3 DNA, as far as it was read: TGTGCCAGCTCTCTCGATGGGGGCCGGGGCTCCTATGAACAGTAC.

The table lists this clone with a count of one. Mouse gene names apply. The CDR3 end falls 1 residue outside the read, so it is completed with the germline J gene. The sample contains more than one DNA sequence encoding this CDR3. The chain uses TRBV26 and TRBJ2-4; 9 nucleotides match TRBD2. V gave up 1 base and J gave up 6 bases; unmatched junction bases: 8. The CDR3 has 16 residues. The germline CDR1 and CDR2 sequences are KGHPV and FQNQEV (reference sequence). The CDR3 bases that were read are TGTGCCAGCAGTCTGTTATTTGGGGGGGCGGGCAACACCTTGTAC. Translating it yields CASSLLFGGAGNTLY. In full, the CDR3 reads CASSLLFGGAGNTLYF.

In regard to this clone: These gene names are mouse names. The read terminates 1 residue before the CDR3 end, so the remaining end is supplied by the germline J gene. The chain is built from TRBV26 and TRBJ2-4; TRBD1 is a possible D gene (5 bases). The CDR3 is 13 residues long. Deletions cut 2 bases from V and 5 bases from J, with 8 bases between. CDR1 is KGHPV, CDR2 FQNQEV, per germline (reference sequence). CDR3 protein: CASSLRGGNTLYF. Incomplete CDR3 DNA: TGTGCCAGCAGTCTGAGGGGAGGAAACACCTTGTAC.

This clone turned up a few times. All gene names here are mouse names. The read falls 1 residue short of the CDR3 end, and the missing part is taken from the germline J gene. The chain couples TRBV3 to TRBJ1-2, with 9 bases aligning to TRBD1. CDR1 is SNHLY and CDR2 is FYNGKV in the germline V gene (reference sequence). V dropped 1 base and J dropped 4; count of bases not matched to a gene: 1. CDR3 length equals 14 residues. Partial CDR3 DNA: TGTGCCAGCAGCTTAGGGGACAGGGCCTCCGACTACACC. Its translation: CASSLGDRASDYT. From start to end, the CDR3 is CASSLGDRASDYTF.

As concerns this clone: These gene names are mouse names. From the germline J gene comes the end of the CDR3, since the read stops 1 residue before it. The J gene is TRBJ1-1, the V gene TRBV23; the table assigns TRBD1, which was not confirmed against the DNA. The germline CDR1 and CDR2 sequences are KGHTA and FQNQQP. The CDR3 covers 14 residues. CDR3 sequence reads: CSSSQPDRGGEVFF. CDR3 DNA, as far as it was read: TGCTCCAGCAGTCAACCGGACAGGGGGGGAGAAGTCTTC.

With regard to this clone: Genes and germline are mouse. Incomplete CDR3 DNA: TGTGCCAGCAGTAGGGGGCAGAACACAGAAGTCTTC. It encodes CASSRGQNTEVF. The CDR3 in full is CASSRGQNTEVFF. The rearrangement uses TRBV15 and TRBJ1-1; 7 nucleotides match TRBD1. The CDR3 goes on 1 residue after the read ends, and that part is filled in from the germline J gene. Germline V gene data show CDR1 as SGHND and CDR2 as FRSKSL. V shed 5 bases, J shed 0 bases, and the junction held 0 bases outside the gene matches. This CDR3 has 13 amino acids.

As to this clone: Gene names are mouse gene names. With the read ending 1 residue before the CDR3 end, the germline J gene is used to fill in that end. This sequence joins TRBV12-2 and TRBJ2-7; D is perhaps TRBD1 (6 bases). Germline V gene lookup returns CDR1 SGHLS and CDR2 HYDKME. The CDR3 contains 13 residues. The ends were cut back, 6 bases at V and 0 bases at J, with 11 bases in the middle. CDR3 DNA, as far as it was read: TGTGCCAGCGACCGGGACAACTCCTATGAACAGTAC. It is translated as CASDRDNSYEQY. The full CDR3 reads CASDRDNSYEQYF.

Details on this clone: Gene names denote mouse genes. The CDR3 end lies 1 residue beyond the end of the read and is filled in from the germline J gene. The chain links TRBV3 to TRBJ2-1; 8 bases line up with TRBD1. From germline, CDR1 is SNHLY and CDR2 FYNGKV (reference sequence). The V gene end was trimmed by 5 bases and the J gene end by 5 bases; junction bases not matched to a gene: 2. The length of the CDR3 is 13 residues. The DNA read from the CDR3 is TGTGCCAGCAGCCGACAGGGGAATGCTGAGCAGTTC. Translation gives CASSRQGNAEQF. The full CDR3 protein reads CASSRQGNAEQFF.

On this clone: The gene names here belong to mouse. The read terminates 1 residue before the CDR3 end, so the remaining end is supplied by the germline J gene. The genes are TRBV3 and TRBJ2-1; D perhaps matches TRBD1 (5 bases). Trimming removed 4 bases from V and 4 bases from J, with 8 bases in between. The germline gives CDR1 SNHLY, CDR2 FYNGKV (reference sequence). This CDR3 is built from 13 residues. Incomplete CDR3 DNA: TGTGCCAGCAGCTCTCAGGGATATGCTGAGCAGTTC. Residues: CASSSQGYAEQF. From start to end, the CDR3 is CASSSQGYAEQFF.

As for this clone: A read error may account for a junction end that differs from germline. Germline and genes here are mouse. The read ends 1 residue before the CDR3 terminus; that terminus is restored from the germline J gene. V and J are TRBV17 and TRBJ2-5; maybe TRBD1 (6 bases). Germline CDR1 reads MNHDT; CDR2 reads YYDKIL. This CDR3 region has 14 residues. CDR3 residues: CASSRRGSQDAQYF. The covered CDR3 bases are TGTGCTAGCAGTAGAAGGGGGAGCCAAGACGCCCAGTAC. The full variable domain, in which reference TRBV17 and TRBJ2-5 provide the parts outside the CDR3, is DTTVKQNPRYKLARVGKPVNLICSQTMNHDTMYWYQKKPNQAPKLLLFYYDKILNREADTFEKFQSSRPNNSFCSLYIGSAGLEYSAMYLCASSRRGSQDAQYFGPGTRLLVL.

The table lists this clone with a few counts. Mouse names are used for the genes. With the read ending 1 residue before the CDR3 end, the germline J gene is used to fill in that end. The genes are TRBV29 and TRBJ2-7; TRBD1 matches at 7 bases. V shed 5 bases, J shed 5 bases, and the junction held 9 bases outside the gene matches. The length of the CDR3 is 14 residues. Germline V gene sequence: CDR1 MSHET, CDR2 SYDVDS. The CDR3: CASSPSTGRNEQYF. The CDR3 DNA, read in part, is TGTGCTAGCAGTCCTTCGACAGGGAGGAATGAACAGTAC. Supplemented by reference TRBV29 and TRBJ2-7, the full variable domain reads DMKVTQMPRYLIKRMGENVLLECGQDMSHETMYWYRQDPGLGLQLIYISYDVDSNSEGDIPKGYRVSRKKREHFSLILDSAKTNQTSVYFCASSPSTGRNEQYFGPGTRLTVL.

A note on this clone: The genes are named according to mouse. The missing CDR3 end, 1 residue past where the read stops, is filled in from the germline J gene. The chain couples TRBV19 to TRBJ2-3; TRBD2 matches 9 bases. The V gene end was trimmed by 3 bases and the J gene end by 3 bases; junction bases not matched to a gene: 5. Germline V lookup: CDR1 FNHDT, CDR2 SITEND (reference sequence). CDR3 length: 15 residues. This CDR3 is CASSKWGGYAETLYF. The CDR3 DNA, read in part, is TGTGCCAGCAGTAAATGGGGGGGCTACGCAGAAACGCTGTAT. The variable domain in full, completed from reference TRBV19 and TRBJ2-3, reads GGIITQTPKFLIGQEGQKLTLKCQQNFNHDTMYWYRQDSGKGLRLIYYSITENDLQKGDLSEGYDASREKKSSFSLTVTSAQKNEMAVFLCASSKWGGYAETLYFGSGTRLTVL.

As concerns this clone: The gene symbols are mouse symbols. CDR3 amino acids: CASSLTGANTEVFF. CDR3 DNA, as far as it was read: TGTGCCAGCAGTCTGACAGGGGCAAACACAGAAGTCTTC. The chain recombines TRBV26 with TRBJ1-1; 7 bases map to TRBD1. The read stops 1 residue short of the end of the CDR3; the missing end is completed from the germline J gene. V lost 2 bases to trimming and J lost 0 bases; unmatched junction nucleotides: 0. Germline V gene lookup returns CDR1 KGHPV and CDR2 FQNQEV (reference sequence). CDR3 length: 14 residues.

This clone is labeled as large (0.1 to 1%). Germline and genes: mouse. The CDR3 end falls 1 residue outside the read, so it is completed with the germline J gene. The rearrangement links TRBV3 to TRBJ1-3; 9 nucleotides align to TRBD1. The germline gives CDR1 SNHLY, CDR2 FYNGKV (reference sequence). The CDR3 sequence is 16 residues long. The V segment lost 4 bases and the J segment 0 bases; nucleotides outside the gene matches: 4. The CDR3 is CASSWGQGNSGNTLYF. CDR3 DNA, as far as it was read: TGTGCCAGCAGCTGGGGACAGGGAAATTCTGGAAATACGCTCTAT. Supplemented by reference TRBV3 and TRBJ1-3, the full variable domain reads GPKVLQIPSHQIIDMGQMVTLNCDPVSNHLYFYWYKQILGQQMEFLVNFYNGKVMEKSKLFKDQFSVERPDGSYFTLKIQPTALEDSAVYFCASSWGQGNSGNTLYFGEGSRLIVV.

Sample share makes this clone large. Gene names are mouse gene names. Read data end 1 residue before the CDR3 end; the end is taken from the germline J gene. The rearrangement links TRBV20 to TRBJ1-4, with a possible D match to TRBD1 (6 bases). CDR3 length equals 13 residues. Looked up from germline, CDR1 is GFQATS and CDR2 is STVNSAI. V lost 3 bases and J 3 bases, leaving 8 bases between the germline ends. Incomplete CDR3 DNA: TGTGGTGCTAGTGGGGGGCCCAACGAAAGATTATTT. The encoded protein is CGASGGPNERLF. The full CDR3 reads CGASGGPNERLFF.

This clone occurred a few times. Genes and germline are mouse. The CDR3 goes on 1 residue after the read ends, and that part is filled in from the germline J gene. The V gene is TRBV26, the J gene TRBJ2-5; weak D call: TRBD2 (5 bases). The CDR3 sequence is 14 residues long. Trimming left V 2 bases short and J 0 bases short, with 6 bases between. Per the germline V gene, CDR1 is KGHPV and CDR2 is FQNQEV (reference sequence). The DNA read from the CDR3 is TGTGCCAGCAGTCTGGGACTTAACCAAGACACCCAGTAC. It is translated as CASSLGLNQDTQY. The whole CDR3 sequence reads CASSLGLNQDTQYF.

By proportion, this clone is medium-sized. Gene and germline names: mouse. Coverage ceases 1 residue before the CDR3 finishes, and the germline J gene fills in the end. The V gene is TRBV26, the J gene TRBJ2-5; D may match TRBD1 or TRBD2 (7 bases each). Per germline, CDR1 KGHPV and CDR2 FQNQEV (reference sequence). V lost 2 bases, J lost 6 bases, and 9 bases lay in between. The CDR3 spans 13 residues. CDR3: CASSLQGGDTQYF. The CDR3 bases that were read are TGTGCCAGCAGTCTGCAGGGGGGCGACACCCAGTAC.

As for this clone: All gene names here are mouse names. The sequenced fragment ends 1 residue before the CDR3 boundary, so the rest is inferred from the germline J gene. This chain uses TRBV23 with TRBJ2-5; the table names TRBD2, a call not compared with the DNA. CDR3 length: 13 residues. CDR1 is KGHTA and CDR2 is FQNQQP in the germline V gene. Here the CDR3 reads CSSSGLGEDTQYF. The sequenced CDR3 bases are TGCTCCAGCAGTGGACTGGGGGAGGACACCCAGTAC.

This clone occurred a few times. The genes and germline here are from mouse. CDR3 loop: CASSDALETLYF. The DNA read from the CDR3 is TGTGCCAGCAGTGATGCTTTGGAAACGCTGTAT. This chain links TRBV13-1 with TRBJ2-3, with D uncertain. Read coverage stops 1 residue before the CDR3 terminus; the germline J gene supplies the remainder. The CDR3 extends over 12 amino acids. Germline lookup yields CDR1 NSHNY and CDR2 SYGAGN. Trimming removed 0 bases at V and 6 bases at J, with 5 bases between.

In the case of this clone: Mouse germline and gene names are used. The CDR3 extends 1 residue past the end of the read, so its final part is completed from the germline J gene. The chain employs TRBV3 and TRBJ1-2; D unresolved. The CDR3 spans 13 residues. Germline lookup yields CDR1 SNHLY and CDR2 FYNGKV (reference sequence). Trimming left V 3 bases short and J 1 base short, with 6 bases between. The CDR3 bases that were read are TGTGCCAGCAGCTTCTCGGAAAACTCCGACTACACC. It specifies CASSFSENSDYT. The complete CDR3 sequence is CASSFSENSDYTF. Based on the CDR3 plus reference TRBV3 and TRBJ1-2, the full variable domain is GPKVLQIPSHQIIDMGQMVTLNCDPVSNHLYFYWYKQILGQQMEFLVNFYNGKVMEKSKLFKDQFSVERPDGSYFTLKIQPTALEDSAVYFCASSFSENSDYTFGSGTRLLVI.

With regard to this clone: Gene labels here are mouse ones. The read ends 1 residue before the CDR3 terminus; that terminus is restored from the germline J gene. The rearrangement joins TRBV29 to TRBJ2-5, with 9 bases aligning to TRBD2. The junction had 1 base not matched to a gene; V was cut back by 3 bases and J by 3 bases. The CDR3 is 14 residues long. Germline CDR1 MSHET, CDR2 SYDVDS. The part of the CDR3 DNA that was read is TGTGCTAGCAGTTTTGGGACTGGGCAAGACACCCAGTAC. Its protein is CASSFGTGQDTQY. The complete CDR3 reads CASSFGTGQDTQYF.

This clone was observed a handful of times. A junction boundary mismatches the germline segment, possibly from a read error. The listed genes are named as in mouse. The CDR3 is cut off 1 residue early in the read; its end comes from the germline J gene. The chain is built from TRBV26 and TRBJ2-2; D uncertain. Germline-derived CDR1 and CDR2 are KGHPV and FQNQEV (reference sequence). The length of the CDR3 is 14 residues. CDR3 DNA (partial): TGTGCCAGCACTCTGATCCCCAGCACCGGGCAGCTCTAC. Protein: CASTLIPSTGQLY. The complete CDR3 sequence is CASTLIPSTGQLYF.

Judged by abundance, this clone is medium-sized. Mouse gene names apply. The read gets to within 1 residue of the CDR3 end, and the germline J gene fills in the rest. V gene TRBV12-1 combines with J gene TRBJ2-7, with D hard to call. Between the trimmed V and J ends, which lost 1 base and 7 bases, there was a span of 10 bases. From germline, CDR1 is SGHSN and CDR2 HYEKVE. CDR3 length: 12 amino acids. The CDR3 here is CASSLDTREQYF. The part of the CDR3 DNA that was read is TGTGCCAGCTCTCTAGACACCCGAGAACAGTAC. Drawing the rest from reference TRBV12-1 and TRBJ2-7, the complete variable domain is DSGVVQSPRHIIKEKGGRSVLTCIPISGHSNVVWYQQTLGKELKFLIQHYEKVERDKGFLPSRFSVQQFDDYHSEMNMSALELEDSAMYFCASSLDTREQYFGPGTRLTVL.

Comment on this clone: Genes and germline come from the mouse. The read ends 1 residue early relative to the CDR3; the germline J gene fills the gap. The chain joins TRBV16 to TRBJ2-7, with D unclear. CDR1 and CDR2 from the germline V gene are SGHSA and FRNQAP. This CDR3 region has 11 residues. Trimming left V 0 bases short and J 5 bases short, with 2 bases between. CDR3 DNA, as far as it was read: TGTGCAAGCAGCTTAGACCATGAACAGTAC. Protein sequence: CASSLDHEQY. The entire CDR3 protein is CASSLDHEQYF.